These T cell receptor beta chains were read from a single sample in a study of neurological immune-mediated disorders. MiXCR, applied by TCRdb to the 5' RACE reads, yields one record per CDR3 protein. The profile shows roughly 44,000 distinct CDR3 sequences, around 6% of them singletons. The sequenced material came from CD4+ T cells from blood. These receptors all stem from a woman aged 40 to 55 in good health. Both conserved end residues are part of each CDR3. The order of the fields is J gene, clone size, D gene, V gene, CDR3 DNA, CDR3 protein. D genes are given only for firm matches. Clone size is shown for a subset of rows, as once, few, many or a class of expanded clone.

J gene: TRBJ2-3
clone size: many
D gene: TRBD2
V gene: TRBV20-1
CDR3 DNA: TGCAGTGCTAGACCCGGAGGTAGCGGGAGCACAGATACGCAGTATTTT
CDR3 protein: CSARPGGSGSTDTQYF

J gene: TRBJ2-1
clone size: many
D gene: -
V gene: TRBV6-6
CDR3 DNA: TGTGCCAGCAGTCAACCAGGGGACCTTAGCTCCTACAATGAGCAGTTCTTC
CDR3 protein: CASSQPGDLSSYNEQFF

J gene: TRBJ1-4
clone size: many
D gene: -
V gene: TRBV5-1
CDR3 DNA: TGCGCCAGCAGCATAACAGGGCTCAGTGGGGAAAAACTGTTTTTT
CDR3 protein: CASSITGLSGEKLFF

J gene: TRBJ1-2
clone size: many
D gene: -
V gene: TRBV20-1
CDR3 DNA: TGCAGTGCCCGCCTGGAGGATGGCTACACCTTC
CDR3 protein: CSARLEDGYTF

J gene: TRBJ2-3
clone size: many
D gene: TRBD1
V gene: TRBV29-1
CDR3 DNA: TGCAGCGTTGATCAGGGGGGCACAGATACGCAGTATTTT
CDR3 protein: CSVDQGGTDTQYF

J gene: TRBJ2-7
clone size: many
D gene: -
V gene: TRBV7-8
CDR3 DNA: TGTGCCAGCAGCCTTGGTGCGGGGGCGTCCTACGAGCAGTACTTC
CDR3 protein: CASSLGAGASYEQYF

J gene: TRBJ2-1
clone size: many
D gene: -
V gene: TRBV3-1
CDR3 DNA: TGTGCCAGCAGCCATGGGGCATACAATGAGCAGTTCTTC
CDR3 protein: CASSHGAYNEQFF

J gene: TRBJ2-2
clone size: many
D gene: -
V gene: TRBV5-1
CDR3 DNA: TGCGCCAGCAGCTTGAGCGGGACAGGGAACACCGGGGAGCTGTTTTTT
CDR3 protein: CASSLSGTGNTGELFF

J gene: TRBJ1-5
clone size: many
D gene: -
V gene: TRBV7-9
CDR3 DNA: TGTGCCAGCAGCTTATATATTCAGCCCCAGCATTTT
CDR3 protein: CASSLYIQPQHF

J gene: TRBJ1-1
clone size: many
D gene: -
V gene: TRBV7-2
CDR3 DNA: TGTGCCAGCAGCTTCCTTGTGGTAAACACTGAAGCTTTCTTT
CDR3 protein: CASSFLVVNTEAFF

J gene: TRBJ2-3
clone size: many
D gene: -
V gene: TRBV20-1
CDR3 DNA: TGCAGTGCTAGATTAGACTTGGATACGCAGTATTTT
CDR3 protein: CSARLDLDTQYF

J gene: TRBJ2-3
clone size: many
D gene: TRBD2
V gene: TRBV7-2
CDR3 DNA: TGTGCCAGCAGCGCGAATAGCGGGAGGGGAACTAGCACAGATACGCAGTATTTT
CDR3 protein: CASSANSGRGTSTDTQYF

J gene: TRBJ1-2
clone size: many
D gene: -
V gene: TRBV11-2
CDR3 DNA: TGTGCCAGCAGCCGTAAGCCGCAGTATGGCTACACCTTC
CDR3 protein: CASSRKPQYGYTF

J gene: TRBJ2-7
clone size: many
D gene: -
V gene: TRBV29-1
CDR3 DNA: TGCAGCGTTGGTTCCCTAGGGGAACGAGCCGAGCAGTACTTC
CDR3 protein: CSVGSLGERAEQYF

J gene: TRBJ2-1
clone size: many
D gene: TRBD2
V gene: TRBV29-1
CDR3 DNA: TGCAGCGTAGCGGGGACTAGCGGATCCTTCGGCAATGAGCAGTTCTTC
CDR3 protein: CSVAGTSGSFGNEQFF

J gene: TRBJ1-2
clone size: many
D gene: -
V gene: TRBV9
CDR3 DNA: TGTGCCAGCAGCCCGCGACAGGATCCTAACTATGGCTACACCTTC
CDR3 protein: CASSPRQDPNYGYTF

J gene: TRBJ1-5
clone size: many
D gene: -
V gene: TRBV12-3/TRBV12-4
CDR3 DNA: TGTGCCAGCACCACCGGGGGATGGCCCCAGCATTTT
CDR3 protein: CASTTGGWPQHF

J gene: TRBJ2-5
clone size: many
D gene: -
V gene: TRBV20-1
CDR3 DNA: TGCAGTGCCGCGTACATGGGGGAGCGCCAGGTGGCCCAGTACTTC
CDR3 protein: CSAAYMGERQVAQYF

J gene: TRBJ1-6
clone size: many
D gene: TRBD1
V gene: TRBV20-1
CDR3 DNA: TGCAGTGCTAGACACAGGGGGCAAGTTTCACCCCTCCACTTT
CDR3 protein: CSARHRGQVSPLHF

J gene: TRBJ2-5
clone size: many
D gene: TRBD2
V gene: TRBV5-6
CDR3 DNA: TGTGCCAGCAGCGCAGTTCTAGCGGGAGGGAGGGAGACCCAGTACTTC
CDR3 protein: CASSAVLAGGRETQYF

J gene: TRBJ2-3
clone size: -
D gene: TRBD2
V gene: TRBV2
CDR3 DNA: TGTGCCAGCAGTTCCAGGACTAGCGGGAGCACAGATACGCAGTATTTT
CDR3 protein: CASSSRTSGSTDTQYF

J gene: TRBJ1-4
clone size: many
D gene: -
V gene: TRBV12-3/TRBV12-4
CDR3 DNA: TGTGCCAGCGGGGGGGCTAGGCGAGAAAAACTGTTTTTT
CDR3 protein: CASGGARREKLFF

J gene: TRBJ2-2
clone size: many
D gene: TRBD2
V gene: TRBV7-3
CDR3 DNA: TGTGCCAGCAGCTTGACTAGCGCGAGCACCGGGGAGCTGTTTTTT
CDR3 protein: CASSLTSASTGELFF

J gene: TRBJ2-5
clone size: many
D gene: TRBD2
V gene: TRBV19
CDR3 DNA: TGTGCCAGTAGTCAGGTAGCGGGGCAAGAGACCCAGTACTTC
CDR3 protein: CASSQVAGQETQYF

J gene: TRBJ1-2
clone size: many
D gene: -
V gene: TRBV28
CDR3 DNA: TGTGCCAGCAGTTTGCCCGGGTACTATGGCTACACCTTC
CDR3 protein: CASSLPGYYGYTF

J gene: TRBJ1-5
clone size: many
D gene: -
V gene: TRBV20-1
CDR3 DNA: TGCAGTGCCGGACACAATAGCAATCAGCCCCAGCATTTT
CDR3 protein: CSAGHNSNQPQHF

J gene: TRBJ2-2
clone size: many
D gene: TRBD1
V gene: TRBV5-1
CDR3 DNA: TGCGCCAGCATTGGACAGGGAGTCGGGGAGCTGTTTTTT
CDR3 protein: CASIGQGVGELFF

J gene: TRBJ1-1
clone size: many
D gene: -
V gene: TRBV21-1
CDR3 DNA: TGTGCCAGCAGCGGGCGAAGCGCGCGGTTGGGGAACACTGAAGCTTTCTTT
CDR3 protein: CASSGRSARLGNTEAFF

J gene: TRBJ1-2
clone size: many
D gene: TRBD1
V gene: TRBV18
CDR3 DNA: TGTGCCAGCTCACCACTCGGACAGGCTGATGGCTACACCTTC
CDR3 protein: CASSPLGQADGYTF

J gene: TRBJ2-1
clone size: many
D gene: TRBD2
V gene: TRBV12-3/TRBV12-4
CDR3 DNA: TGTGCCAGCACCGGGGGGGTTGGGAGGCAGTTCTTC
CDR3 protein: CASTGGVGRQFF

J gene: TRBJ2-3
clone size: many
D gene: TRBD2
V gene: TRBV28
CDR3 DNA: TGTGCCAGCATTCCCAGCGGGAGTACAGATACGCAGTATTTT
CDR3 protein: CASIPSGSTDTQYF